Here is one TCR beta chain with its context. The source of the sample is a study of somatic mutations in cytotoxic T cells in rheumatoid arthritis. Study-wide background: Patient blood (approximately 30 ml EDTA) was drawn right after diagnosis, before any treatment. Some V beta antibody-stained T-cell populations were flow-sorted at nearly 100% purity, including V beta1+ cells sequenced for TCRB.

The method was immunoSEQ multiplex PCR; TCRdb's version includes in-frame clones alone and lacks a portion of them. Of approximately 23,000 clones listed, about four fifths are singletons. Per the germline V gene, CDR1 is SGHDT and CDR2 is YYEEEE. CDR3 length: 14 amino acids. V lost 3 bases and J 1 base, leaving 10 bases between the germline ends. The sequenced sample consisted of CD8+ T cells sorted from blood. This receptor was obtained from an adult with rheumatoid arthritis. The rearrangement links TRBV5-6 to TRBJ1-2, with D unclear. This CDR3 reads CASSYSLLNYGYTF. The CDR3 DNA reads as TGTGCCAGCAGCTACTCGCTACTTAACTATGGCTACACCTTC.